The 16 T cell receptor beta chains below come from one sample, sequenced in a study of CD8 T cells in ankylosing spondylitis. For these receptors, no antigen is known. TCRdb analysed the 5' RACE reads with MiXCR anew, one entry per CDR3 protein. In the table there are under 950,000 distinct CDR3 sequences, around 19% of which are singletons. Findings and limits, study-wide: Made up of about eight highly homologous variants, a TCR beta motif appeared characteristic of ankylosing spondylitis blood.

The sample consisted of blood, either unsorted or a sorted T cell fraction (not recorded which). The receptors shown here come from a male donor with ankylosing spondylitis.

This clonotype was seen more than once but under ten times. The rearrangement links TRBV6-5 to TRBJ2-3, with 7 bases lining up with TRBD2. The CDR3 consists of 14 residues. Trimming removed 3 bases from V and 4 bases from J; junction bases left unmatched: 4. CDR1 is MNHEY and CDR2 is SVGAGI in the germline V gene. The CDR3 protein is CASSYGGVADTQYF. CDR3 coding DNA: TGTGCCAGCAGTTATGGGGGGGTAGCAGATACGCAGTATTTT.

This clonotype was detected a few times. The CDR3 region is CASSLEGTTNYGYTF. DNA of the CDR3: TGTGCCAGCAGCCTGGAGGGTACGACTAACTATGGCTACACCTTC. The chain has TRBV7-9 and TRBJ1-2, with no clear D. CDR3 length: 15 amino acids. The germline V and J ends were trimmed by 5 bases and 0 bases, with 13 bases remaining between them. Germline V CDR1 and CDR2: SEHNR, FQNEAQ (reference sequence). Combining the CDR3 with reference TRBV7-9 and TRBJ1-2 gives the whole variable domain DTGVSQNPRHKITKRGQNVTFRCDPISEHNRLYWYRQTLGQGPEFLTYFQNEAQLEKSRLLSDRFSAERPKGSFSTLEIQRTEQGDSAMYLCASSLEGTTNYGYTFGSGTRLTVV.

The gene calls are TRBV9 and TRBJ1-1; 10 bases are shared with TRBD1. The V gene end was trimmed by 3 bases and the J gene end by 1 base; junction bases not matched to a gene: 12. The CDR3 totals 18 residues. CDR1 is SGDLS, CDR2 YYNGEE, per germline. CDR3 bases: TGTGCCAGCAGCGCAACCGGGACAGGGGATGCCCAGAACACTGAAGCTTTCTTT. It translates to CASSATGTGDAQNTEAFF.

This clonotype has a handful of counts. The genes are TRBV9 and TRBJ1-3, with D perhaps TRBD1 (5 bases). V was trimmed by 0 bases and J by 0 bases, leaving 10 bases between them. In germline, CDR1 is SGDLS, CDR2 YYNGEE. This CDR3 is 16 amino acids long. The CDR3: CASSVGGTLSGNTIYF. CDR3 nucleotide sequence: TGTGCCAGCAGCGTAGGAGGGACGCTCTCTGGAAACACCATATATTTT.

The chain joins TRBV7-3 to TRBJ2-1, with 7 bases that match TRBD1. Germline CDR1 SGHTA, CDR2 FQGTGA. CDR3 length equals 17 residues. V trimming: 6 bases; J trimming: 4 bases; junction bases outside the gene matches: 15. Here the CDR3 reads CASSFDFRDSLYNEQFF. DNA of the CDR3: TGTGCCAGCAGTTTTGACTTCCGGGACAGTTTGTACAATGAGCAGTTCTTC.

V and J are TRBV27 and TRBJ2-1, with 11 bases matching TRBD2. V gave up 2 bases and J gave up 5 bases; unmatched junction bases: 11. This CDR3 has 18 residues. CDR1 is MNHEY, CDR2 SMNVEV, per germline (reference sequence). This chain's CDR3 is CASSLMPNLAGGHNEQFF. The DNA for the CDR3 is TGTGCCAGCAGTTTAATGCCAAACCTAGCGGGAGGTCACAATGAGCAGTTCTTC.

This clonotype has just a few counts. This chain connects TRBV24-1 to TRBJ2-7; a weak D match, TRBD2 (6 bases). The ends were cut back, 3 bases at V and 2 bases at J, with 19 bases in the middle. The CDR3 covers 17 residues. Germline lookup yields CDR1 KGHDR and CDR2 SFDVKD. The CDR3 sequence is CATSDRRSGTGTYEQYF. CDR3 nucleotides: TGTGCCACCAGTGATCGAAGATCCGGGACTGGAACCTACGAGCAGTACTTC.

This clonotype occurred a few times. The chain has TRBV7-8 and TRBJ2-5; D assignment may be TRBD1 or TRBD2 (5 bases each). There are 15 residues in the CDR3. V was cut by 1 base and J by 2 bases, with 11 bases left in between. The V gene's germline CDR1 is SGHVS and CDR2 FQNEAQ. The CDR3 loop reads CASSLDGARQETQYF. The CDR3 DNA is TGTGCCAGCAGCTTAGACGGGGCCAGGCAAGAGACCCAGTACTTC. The full variable domain, in which reference TRBV7-8 and TRBJ2-5 provide the parts outside the CDR3, is GAGVSQSPRYKVAKRGQDVALRCDPISGHVSLFWYQQALGQGPEFLTYFQNEAQLDKSGLPSDRFFAERPEGSVSTLKIQRTQQEDSAVYLCASSLDGARQETQYFGPGTRLLVL.

This clonotype appeared a single time. V is TRBV5-5 and J is TRBJ2-7; TRBD2 matches at 11 bases. The germline V gene encodes CDR1 SGHKS and CDR2 YYEKEE (reference sequence). V lost 5 bases to trimming and J lost 3 bases; unmatched junction nucleotides: 4. This CDR3 has 14 residues. The CDR3 loop reads CASRTGTSGYEQYF. DNA for the CDR3: TGTGCCAGCAGGACCGGGACTAGCGGCTACGAGCAGTACTTC.

This clonotype was seen a handful of times. The rearrangement joins TRBV7-2 to TRBJ2-7; 7 positions match TRBD1. CDR3 size: 14 residues. Germline V gives CDR1 SGHTA, CDR2 FQGNSA. V was pared by 5 bases and J by 5 bases, with 9 bases of the junction left unmatched. CDR3 DNA sequence: TGTGCCAGCAGCCGCCCAAACAGGGGAGACGAGCAGTACTTC. It encodes CASSRPNRGDEQYF.

This clonotype was found a few times. The V gene is TRBV6-2 or TRBV6-3, the J gene TRBJ2-1; D is possibly TRBD2 (6 bases). The CDR3 consists of 14 residues. V dropped 7 bases and J dropped 3 bases, with 13 bases sitting between them. Germline V gives CDR1 MNHEY, CDR2 SVGEGT. The CDR3 sequence is CASMVAEIYNEQFF. The CDR3 nucleotides are TGTGCCAGCATGGTAGCGGAAATCTACAATGAGCAGTTCTTC.

This clonotype is a singleton in its sample. The DNA for the CDR3 is TGCGCCAGCAGCCAGAACCCGGGGCAGACCATGAACACTGAAGCTTTCTTT. Its translation is CASSQNPGQTMNTEAFF. V and J are TRBV4-1 and TRBJ1-1; perhaps TRBD1 as D (5 bases). Germline CDR1 MGHRA, CDR2 YSYEKL. The CDR3 is 17 amino acids. V lost 3 bases and J lost 0, with 17 bases in between.

V gene TRBV12-3 or TRBV12-4 combines with J gene TRBJ2-1; 11 bases match TRBD2. This CDR3 comprises 15 residues. V lost 10 bases and J lost 10; bases outside the gene matches: 15. The CDR3 coding sequence is TGTGCCACAGGGGGACGTACTAGCGGGGGTATGGAGCAGTTCTTC. This codes for CATGGRTSGGMEQFF.

The CDR3 reads CSALLGSNEQFF. The CDR3 DNA follows: TGCAGTGCATTACTAGGTTCCAATGAGCAGTTCTTC. The gene calls are TRBV20-1 and TRBJ2-1, with D possibly TRBD2 on 5 matching bases. This CDR3 has 12 amino acids. Germline CDR1 is DFQATT and CDR2 is SNEGSKA (reference sequence). The V gene lost 6 bases and the J gene lost 6 bases, with 12 bases spanning the gap.

This clonotype has more than one count but fewer than ten. The chain is built from TRBV4-2 and TRBJ2-3; TRBD1 matches at 9 bases. V dropped 3 bases and J dropped 3; count of bases not matched to a gene: 7. This CDR3 contains 16 residues. Germline V gene data show CDR1 as LGHNA and CDR2 as YNFKEQ. CDR3 loop: CASSQTRDRVTDTQYF. DNA of the CDR3: TGTGCCAGCAGCCAGACAAGGGACAGGGTGACAGATACGCAGTATTTT.

This clonotype has a handful of counts. The rearrangement links TRBV6-1 to TRBJ1-2; perhaps TRBD1 as D (6 bases). The ends were cut back, 6 bases at V and 3 bases at J, with 17 bases in the middle. This CDR3 spans 15 amino acids. Germline lookup yields CDR1 MNHNS and CDR2 SASEGT. CDR3 sequence reads: CASRPGGRSDYGYTF. The DNA of the CDR3 is TGTGCCAGCAGACCCGGGGGCAGGTCCGACTATGGCTACACCTTC.